The 31 T cell receptor beta chains given below trace back to one sample, sequenced in a study of blood T cell repertoires in COVID-19. Produced via immunoSEQ multiplex PCR; TCRdb's table is partial and in-frame only. The sample consists of about 230,000 clones, about nine tenths of them appearing once. The sample comprised peripheral blood. All receptors come from a man over 45 with COVID-19, enrolled during active disease.

The chain combines TRBV27 with TRBJ2-1; tentatively, D is TRBD2 (6 bases). Germline CDR1 and CDR2: MNHEY and SMNVEV (reference sequence). The CDR3 is 14 residues long. V was cut by 3 bases and J by 5 bases, with 11 bases left in between. This CDR3 is CASSFLGGNNEQFF. Here the CDR3 DNA reads TGTGCCAGCAGTTTCCTCGGGGGAAACAATGAGCAGTTCTTC.

The rearrangement joins TRBV2 to TRBJ1-5; no firm D call. V was pared by 5 bases and J by 1 base, with 6 bases between. In germline, CDR1 is SNHLY, CDR2 FYNNEI. The CDR3 loop spans 13 amino acids. Here the CDR3 reads CASSSLSNQPQHF. CDR3 coding DNA: TGTGCCAGCAGTTCATTGAGCAATCAGCCCCAGCATTTT.

V and J are TRBV12-3 or TRBV12-4 and TRBJ2-2; D possibly corresponds to TRBD2 (5 bases). Trimming cost V 6 bases and J 3 bases, with 5 bases left between them. This CDR3 region has 12 residues. The CDR3 DNA sequence: TGTGCCAGCAGGGGAGACACCGGGGAGCTGTTTTTT. Its translation is CASRGDTGELFF.

The genes are TRBV30 and TRBJ2-3; 7 bases line up with TRBD2. This CDR3 contains 15 residues. The V gene's germline CDR1 is GTSNPN and CDR2 SVGIG (reference sequence). V lost 0 bases, J lost 3 bases, and 6 bases stayed unmatched. CDR3 region: CAWSVGGRRTDTQYF. CDR3 bases: TGTGCCTGGAGTGTGGGAGGGAGGAGGACAGATACGCAGTATTTT.

This chain joins TRBV28 and TRBJ2-7; the D gene is possibly TRBD2 (7 bases). This CDR3 contains 15 residues. V lost 6 bases and J lost 3, with 18 bases in between. The germline CDR1 and CDR2 sequences are MDHEN and SYDVKM. CDR3 amino acids: CASRAGGAENYEQYF. CDR3 nucleotides: TGTGCCAGCAGGGCTGGGGGGGCAGAGAACTACGAGCAGTACTTC.

The sample holds a few counts of this clone. V usage is TRBV7-9 and J usage is TRBJ1-1, with TRBD1 as a possible D gene (6 bases). The V end lost 5 bases, the J end lost 0 bases, and 13 bases lay between the germline ends. Germline-derived CDR1 and CDR2 are SEHNR and FQNEAQ (reference sequence). This CDR3 has 15 residues. The CDR3 sequence: CASSPYRTVNTEAFF. CDR3 coding DNA: TGTGCCAGCAGCCCCTACCGGACAGTGAACACTGAAGCTTTCTTT. The full variable domain, in which reference TRBV7-9 and TRBJ1-1 provide the parts outside the CDR3, is DTGVSQNPRHKITKRGQNVTFRCDPISEHNRLYWYRQTLGQGPEFLTYFQNEAQLEKSRLLSDRFSAERPKGSFSTLEIQRTEQGDSAMYLCASSPYRTVNTEAFFGQGTRLTVV.

As DNA, the CDR3 is TGTGCCAGCACCCCGGGCGGGGACACCGGGGAGCTGTTTTTT. Amino acids: CASTPGGDTGELFF. The chain couples TRBV2 to TRBJ2-2; tentatively, D is TRBD2 (6 bases). The CDR3 contains 14 residues. The germline V gene encodes CDR1 SNHLY and CDR2 FYNNEI. V was shortened by 7 bases and J by 3 bases, with 12 bases between the two germline ends.

V gene TRBV6-5 combines with J gene TRBJ1-5; D is possibly TRBD1 (5 bases). CDR1 and CDR2 from the germline V gene are MNHEY and SVGAGI. The CDR3 is 13 residues long. The V end was cut by 4 bases, the J end by 5 bases, with 9 bases between. CDR3 bases: TGTGCCAGCAGTTCCGGGGGTGATCAGCCCCAGCATTTT. This translates into CASSSGGDQPQHF.

This rearrangement joins TRBV6-5 to TRBJ1-1; no clear D gene. The CDR3 sequence is 14 residues long. Looked up from germline, CDR1 is MNHEY and CDR2 is SVGAGI. V lost 2 bases and J lost 11, with 18 bases in between. In DNA, the CDR3 is TGTGCCAGCAGTTACCAGTCGGGAGGTTTTCGGGCTTTCTTT. Protein: CASSYQSGGFRAFF.

This rearrangement joins TRBV5-6 to TRBJ2-2, with 10 bases identical to TRBD2. The CDR3 is 18 residues long. Trimming took 0 bases from V and 0 from J; bases not matched to a gene: 5. Germline CDR1 is SGHDT and CDR2 is YYEEEE. The CDR3 sequence is CASSLGVGLAANTGELFF. The CDR3 DNA sequence: TGTGCCAGCAGCTTGGGGGTAGGACTAGCGGCGAACACCGGGGAGCTGTTTTTT.

The chain has TRBV10-3 and TRBJ2-7; 8 bases are a match to TRBD2. Germline assignment: CDR1 ENHRY and CDR2 SYGVKD. V shed 7 bases and J 2 bases; nucleotides not matched to a gene: 4. CDR3 length: 13 residues. CDR3 coding DNA: TGTGCCATCAAAAGCGGGGGCACCTACGAGCAGTACTTC. Protein: CAIKSGGTYEQYF.

This rearrangement joins TRBV27 to TRBJ2-4; 11 nucleotides agree with TRBD1. This CDR3 is built from 15 residues. Germline V gene lookup returns CDR1 MNHEY and CDR2 SMNVEV (reference sequence). The ends lost 6 bases at V and 7 bases at J; junction bases unmatched: 8. CDR3 bases: TGTGCCAGCAGGGGGCGGGACAGGGGGACGAACATTCAGTACTTC. It specifies CASRGRDRGTNIQYF.

The chain carries TRBV19 and TRBJ2-3, with 9 bases matching TRBD2. The J segment lost 3 bases and the V segment lost 4 bases, leaving 8 bases of the junction unmatched. CDR1 is LNHDA and CDR2 is SQIVND in the germline V gene (reference sequence). The CDR3 consists of 16 residues. The CDR3 loop reads CASSNIAGEGTDTQYF. CDR3 coding DNA: TGTGCCAGTAGTAACATAGCGGGAGAGGGTACAGATACGCAGTATTTT.

The chain joins TRBV6-5 to TRBJ2-2; 8 bases are a match to TRBD2. This CDR3 has 14 residues. V was clipped by 6 bases and J by 1 base; unmatched bases: 1. The germline V gene has CDR1 MNHEY and CDR2 SVGAGI. CDR3 nucleotides: TGTGCCAGCAGCCTAGCGGGGAACACCGGGGAGCTGTTTTTT. Translated: CASSLAGNTGELFF.

The chain has TRBV6-5 and TRBJ1-5; D remains unclear. This CDR3 has 15 residues. CDR1 MNHEY and CDR2 SVGAGI come from the germline V gene. V was shortened by 4 bases and J by 3 bases, with 13 bases between the two germline ends. CDR3 residues: CASSSFVRDNQPQHF. The CDR3 nucleotides read TGTGCCAGCAGTTCCTTCGTACGGGACAATCAGCCCCAGCATTTT.

The gene calls are TRBV27 and TRBJ1-2, with 7 bases matching TRBD1. The CDR3 sequence is 14 residues long. Germline CDR1 is MNHEY and CDR2 is SMNVEV (reference sequence). V was clipped by 5 bases and J by 4 bases; unmatched bases: 7. This CDR3 is CASSPNRGGYGYTF. The CDR3, as DNA: TGTGCCAGCAGTCCAAACAGGGGCGGCTATGGCTACACCTTC.

Note on this clone: The junction does not match germline at one end; this may be a read error. The J gene is TRBJ2-3, the V gene TRBV7-8, with 11 bases fitting TRBD2. Germline V CDR1 and CDR2: SGHVS, FQNEAQ. This CDR3 region has 17 residues. The CDR3 nucleotides are TGTGCCAGCACCAAAATAGCGGGGGGGCTTAGCACTGATACGCAGTATTTT. This encodes CASTKIAGGLSTDTQYF.

This sequence joins TRBV4-3 and TRBJ1-3, with 8 bases that match TRBD1. Trimming took 1 base from V and 0 from J; bases not matched to a gene: 5. Germline CDR1 is LGHNA and CDR2 is YSLEER. This CDR3 is 17 amino acids long. The CDR3 region is CASSQGDRGLSGNTIYF. CDR3 nucleotides: TGCGCCAGCAGCCAAGGCGACAGGGGCCTCTCTGGAAACACCATATATTTT.

The chain recombines TRBV5-6 with TRBJ1-2; TRBD1 aligns across 7 bases. Germline trimming cut 0 bases from V and 7 bases from J; bases unmatched to any gene: 3. This CDR3 comprises 13 residues. Looked up from germline, CDR1 is SGHDT and CDR2 is YYEEEE. The CDR3 nucleotides are TGTGCCAGCAGCTTGGGGGGACAGTCTGGCTACACCTTC. Encoded protein: CASSLGGQSGYTF.

The rearrangement uses TRBV6-5 and TRBJ1-2, with TRBD1 matching 9 bases. After removal of 7 bases from V and 5 bases from J, the junction contained 5 bases not matched to a gene. Per the germline V gene, CDR1 is MNHEY and CDR2 is SVGAGI. The CDR3 spans 13 residues. The CDR3 DNA follows: TGTGCCAGCACCGGACAGGGGCGGTATGGCTACACCTTC. Protein product: CASTGQGRYGYTF.

The J gene is TRBJ2-1, the V gene TRBV5-1, with TRBD1 matching over 7 bases. In germline, CDR1 is SGHRS, CDR2 YFSETQ. This CDR3 is built from 17 residues. With 4 bases clipped from V and 0 bases from J, the junction kept 10 bases outside the gene matches. The CDR3 protein is CASSPGQPVSSYNEQFF. Written as DNA, the CDR3 is TGCGCCAGCAGCCCGGGACAGCCGGTAAGCTCCTACAATGAGCAGTTCTTC. Full variable domain (rest looked up from reference TRBV5-1 and TRBJ2-1): KAGVTQTPRYLIKTRGQQVTLSCSPISGHRSVSWYQQTPGQGLQFLFEYFSETQRNKGNFPGRFSGRQFSNSRSEMNVSTLELGDSALYLCASSPGQPVSSYNEQFFGPGTRLTVL.

J is TRBJ2-1 and V is TRBV10-3, with 9 bases matching TRBD2. CDR3 length: 15 amino acids. CDR1 is ENHRY and CDR2 is SYGVKD in the germline V gene. Trimming cost V 1 base and J 6 bases; bases outside gene matches: 4. The CDR3: CAISELAGDVNEQFF. As DNA, the CDR3 is TGTGCCATCAGTGAGTTAGCGGGAGATGTCAATGAGCAGTTCTTC.

Only a few counts were recorded for this clone. The V call is TRBV11-1, the J call TRBJ2-1, with 9 nucleotides matching TRBD1. Germline values: CDR1 SGHAT, CDR2 FQDESV (reference sequence). The CDR3 has 16 residues. V lost 2 bases and J lost 2; bases outside the gene matches: 4. Here the CDR3 reads CASSLRTGATYNEQFF. The CDR3 coding sequence is TGTGCCAGCAGCTTACGGACAGGGGCGACCTACAATGAGCAGTTCTTC.

A word on this clone: A much larger clone sits a single nucleotide away, making a read error possible. The chain recombines TRBV27 with TRBJ1-5, with TRBD1 matching over 8 bases. After removal of 6 bases from V and 6 bases from J, the junction contained 7 bases not matched to a gene. Germline V CDR1 and CDR2: MNHEY, SMNVEV (reference sequence). The CDR3 sequence is 14 residues long. CDR3 amino acids: CASSPDRGGQPQHF. The DNA of the CDR3 is TGTGCCAGCAGCCCCGACAGGGGAGGTCAGCCCCAGCATTTT.

This chain joins TRBV6-2 or TRBV6-3 and TRBJ1-2; the match to TRBD1 covers 8 bases. Germline CDR1 is MNHEY and CDR2 is SVGEGT. V trimming: 5 bases; J trimming: 8 bases; junction bases outside the gene matches: 10. This CDR3 spans 14 amino acids. The CDR3 sequence is CASSSGQGSGGYTF. The CDR3 DNA sequence: TGTGCCAGCAGTAGTGGACAGGGCTCTGGAGGCTACACCTTC.

The chain has TRBV28 and TRBJ1-3; 7 nucleotides align to TRBD1. Unmatched junction bases numbered 11, after V lost 5 bases and J lost 4 bases. There are 16 residues in the CDR3. Germline CDR1 and CDR2: MDHEN and SYDVKM. CDR3 amino acids: CASSPYGAGGGNTIYF. The CDR3, as DNA: TGTGCCAGCAGTCCTTACGGGGCAGGGGGAGGAAACACCATATATTTT. Combining the CDR3 with reference TRBV28 and TRBJ1-3 gives the whole variable domain DVKVTQSSRYLVKRTGEKVFLECVQDMDHENMFWYRQDPGLGLRLIYFSYDVKMKEKGDIPEGYSVSREKKERFSLILESASTNQTSMYLCASSPYGAGGGNTIYFGEGSWLTVV.

This clone was seen a few times. This chain uses TRBV2 with TRBJ1-1; perhaps TRBD1 as D (5 bases). V was trimmed by 10 bases and J by 0 bases, leaving 12 bases between them. CDR1 is SNHLY and CDR2 is FYNNEI in the germline V gene. CDR3 size: 13 residues. CDR3 residues: CATGGVMNTEAFF. For the CDR3, the DNA is TGTGCCACTGGGGGGGTCATGAACACTGAAGCTTTCTTT. The full variable domain, its missing parts supplied by reference TRBV2 and TRBJ1-1, is EPEVTQTPSHQVTQMGQEVILRCVPISNHLYFYWYRQILGQKVEFLVSFYNNEISEKSEIFDDQFSVERPDGSNFTLKIRSTKLEDSAMYFCATGGVMNTEAFFGQGTRLTVV.

The chain has TRBV5-1 and TRBJ2-7, with 7 positions matching TRBD2. V gave up 0 bases and J gave up 2 bases; unmatched junction bases: 8. The CDR3 sequence is 16 residues long. Germline V CDR1 and CDR2: SGHRS, YFSETQ. The CDR3 sequence is CASSLAIASGAYEQYF. The CDR3 bases are TGCGCCAGCAGCTTGGCCATAGCTAGCGGAGCCTACGAGCAGTACTTC.

This chain uses TRBV19 with TRBJ2-3, with D possibly matching TRBD1 (7 bases). Germline CDR1 reads LNHDA; CDR2 reads SQIVND (reference sequence). Deletions cut 4 bases from V and 3 bases from J, with 11 bases between. CDR3 length equals 14 residues. CDR3 sequence (DNA): TGTGCCAGTAGTAGCAGGGGGGTTACAGATACGCAGTATTTT. This encodes CASSSRGVTDTQYF.

The chain carries TRBV15 and TRBJ1-6; the match to TRBD1 covers 8 bases. J was trimmed by 8 bases and V by 3 bases; bases with no gene match: 9. Germline loops: CDR1 LNHNV, CDR2 YYDKDF (reference sequence). The CDR3 length is 16 residues. DNA of the CDR3: TGTGCCACCAGCAGGACGAGGACAGGGTCGGATTCACCCCTCCACTTT. As protein: CATSRTRTGSDSPLHF. The full variable domain, with the rest looked up from reference TRBV15 and TRBJ1-6, is DAMVIQNPRYQVTQFGKPVTLSCSQTLNHNVMYWYQQKSSQAPKLLFHYYDKDFNNEADTPDNFQSRRPNTSFCFLDIRSPGLGDTAMYLCATSRTRTGSDSPLHFGNGTRLTVT.

This clone was picked up a small number of times. The V gene is TRBV24-1, the J gene TRBJ2-1; the match to TRBD1 covers 11 bases. The CDR3 loop spans 16 amino acids. With V trimmed by 3 bases and J by 7 bases, 7 bases remained unmatched. Germline lookup yields CDR1 KGHDR and CDR2 SFDVKD. The DNA for the CDR3 is TGTGCCACCAGTGATCGGACAGGGGGCGTTATAAATGAGCAGTTCTTC. It yields the protein CATSDRTGGVINEQFF.